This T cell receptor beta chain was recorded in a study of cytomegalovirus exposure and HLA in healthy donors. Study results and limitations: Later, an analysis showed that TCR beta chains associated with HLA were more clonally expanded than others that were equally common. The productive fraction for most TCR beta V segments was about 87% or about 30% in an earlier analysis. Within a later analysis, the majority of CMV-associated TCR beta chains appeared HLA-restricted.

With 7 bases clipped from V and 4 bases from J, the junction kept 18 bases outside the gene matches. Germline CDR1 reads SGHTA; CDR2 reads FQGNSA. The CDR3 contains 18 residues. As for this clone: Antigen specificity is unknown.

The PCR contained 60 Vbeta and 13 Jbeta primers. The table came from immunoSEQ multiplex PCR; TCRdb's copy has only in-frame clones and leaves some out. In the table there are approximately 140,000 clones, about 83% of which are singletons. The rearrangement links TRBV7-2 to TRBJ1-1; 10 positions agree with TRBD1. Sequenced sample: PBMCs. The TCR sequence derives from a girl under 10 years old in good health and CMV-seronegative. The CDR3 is CASTSRLGTGVSGTEAFF. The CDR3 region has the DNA TGTGCCAGCACCTCCAGACTCGGGACAGGGGTAAGTGGCACTGAAGCTTTCTTT.